This section outlines one TCR beta chain sequence together with its context. An end of the junction does not agree with germline; a read error may underlie this. Both 60 Vbeta primers and 13 Jbeta primers went into the PCR. TCRdb's copy holds only in-frame clones and misses some; the assay was immunoSEQ multiplex PCR. The sample records about 87,000 clones, around 70% being singletons. This CDR3 spans 16 amino acids. In germline, CDR1 is SGHAT, CDR2 FQNNGV. The data are from a study of cytomegalovirus exposure and HLA in healthy donors. The rearrangement joins TRBV11-2 to TRBJ2-2; TRBD2 agrees at 10 bases. This clonotype originated in a man younger than 40 in good health and CMV-seropositive. The sequenced sample consisted of PBMCs. In DNA form, the CDR3 reads TGTGCCAGCAGATTAGACCTAGCGGGAGATACCGGGGAGCTGTTTTTT. This codes for CASRLDLAGDTGELFF.